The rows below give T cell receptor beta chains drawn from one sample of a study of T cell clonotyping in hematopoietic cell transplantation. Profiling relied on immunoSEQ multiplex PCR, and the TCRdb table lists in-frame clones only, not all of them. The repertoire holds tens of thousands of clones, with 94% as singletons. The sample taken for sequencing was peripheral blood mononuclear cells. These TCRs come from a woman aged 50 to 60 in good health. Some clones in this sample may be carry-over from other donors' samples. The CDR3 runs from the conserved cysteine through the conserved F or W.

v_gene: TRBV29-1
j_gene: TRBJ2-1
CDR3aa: CSVTGGAGSYNEQFF

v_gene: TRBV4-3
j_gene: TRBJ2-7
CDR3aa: CASSQRNFISYEQYF

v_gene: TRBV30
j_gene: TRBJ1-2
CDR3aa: CAWKIGGINYGYTF

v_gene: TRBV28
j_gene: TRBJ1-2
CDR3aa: CASSLSGTVGYTF

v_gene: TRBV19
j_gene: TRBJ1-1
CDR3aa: CASSWVSRHLKRAFF

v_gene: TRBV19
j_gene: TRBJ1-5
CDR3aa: CASSGTVDSNQPQHF

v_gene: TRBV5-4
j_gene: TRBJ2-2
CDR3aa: CASSIVTGELFF

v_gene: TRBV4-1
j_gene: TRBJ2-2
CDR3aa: CASTQGLAATTGELFF

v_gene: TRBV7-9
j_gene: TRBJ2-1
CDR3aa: CASSVRQGYNEQFF

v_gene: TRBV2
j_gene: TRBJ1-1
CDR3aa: CASLKVQMNTEAFF

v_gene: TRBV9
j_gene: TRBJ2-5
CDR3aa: CASSVDGTSGETQYF

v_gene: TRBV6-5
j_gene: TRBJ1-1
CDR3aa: CASSASDRRGTEAFF

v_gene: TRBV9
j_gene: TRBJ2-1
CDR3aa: CASSVEVGDYNEQFF

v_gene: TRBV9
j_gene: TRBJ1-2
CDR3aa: CASTSGIEGGRYGYTF

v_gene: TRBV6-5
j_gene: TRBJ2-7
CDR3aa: CASRPNTGETYEQYF

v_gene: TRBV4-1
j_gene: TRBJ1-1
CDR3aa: CASSQVGGLAFF

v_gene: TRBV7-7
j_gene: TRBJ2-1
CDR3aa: CASSLASGGLYEQFF

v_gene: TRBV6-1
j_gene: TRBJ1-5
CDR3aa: CASKDNNQPQHF

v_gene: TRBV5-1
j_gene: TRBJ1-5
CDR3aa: CASSPGQGDFGNQPQHF

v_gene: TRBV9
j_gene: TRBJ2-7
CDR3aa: CASSPGQFYEQYF

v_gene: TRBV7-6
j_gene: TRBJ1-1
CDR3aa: CASSQMNTEAFF

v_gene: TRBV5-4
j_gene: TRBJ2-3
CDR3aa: CASSHDRGSTDTQYF

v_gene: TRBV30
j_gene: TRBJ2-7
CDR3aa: CAWSVVGHRYEQYF